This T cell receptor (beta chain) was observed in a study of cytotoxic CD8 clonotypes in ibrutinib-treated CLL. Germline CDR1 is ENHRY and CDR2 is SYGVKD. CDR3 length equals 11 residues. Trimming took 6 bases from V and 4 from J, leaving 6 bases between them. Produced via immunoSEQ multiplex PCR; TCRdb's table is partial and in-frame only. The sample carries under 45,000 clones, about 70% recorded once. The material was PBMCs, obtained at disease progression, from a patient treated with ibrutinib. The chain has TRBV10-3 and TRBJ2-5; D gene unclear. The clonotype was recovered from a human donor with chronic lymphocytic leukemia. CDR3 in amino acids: CAIRDLETQYF. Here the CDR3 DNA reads TGTGCCATCAGGGACCTAGAGACCCAGTACTTC.